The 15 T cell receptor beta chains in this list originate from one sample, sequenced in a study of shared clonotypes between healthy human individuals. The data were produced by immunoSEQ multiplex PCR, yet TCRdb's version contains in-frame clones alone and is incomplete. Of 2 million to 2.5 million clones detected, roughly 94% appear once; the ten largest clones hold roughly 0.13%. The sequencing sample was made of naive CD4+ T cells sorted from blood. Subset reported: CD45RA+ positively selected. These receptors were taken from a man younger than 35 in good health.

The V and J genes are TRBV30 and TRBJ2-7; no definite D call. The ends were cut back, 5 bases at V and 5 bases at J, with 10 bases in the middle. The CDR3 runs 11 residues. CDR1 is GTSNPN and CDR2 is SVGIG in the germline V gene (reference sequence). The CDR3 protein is CAWGEVNEQYF. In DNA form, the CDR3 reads TGTGCCTGGGGGGAAGTGAACGAGCAGTACTTC.

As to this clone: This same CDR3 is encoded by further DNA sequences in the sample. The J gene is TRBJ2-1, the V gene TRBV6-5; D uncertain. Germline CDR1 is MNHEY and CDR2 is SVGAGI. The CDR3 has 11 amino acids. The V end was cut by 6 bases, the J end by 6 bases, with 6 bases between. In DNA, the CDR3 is TGTGCCAGCAGCTCTATCAATGAGCAGTTCTTC. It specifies CASSSINEQFF.

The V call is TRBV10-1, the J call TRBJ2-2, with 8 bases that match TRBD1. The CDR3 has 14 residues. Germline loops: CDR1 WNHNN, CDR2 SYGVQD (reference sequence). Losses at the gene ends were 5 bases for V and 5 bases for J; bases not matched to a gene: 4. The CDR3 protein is CASSLDRETGELFF. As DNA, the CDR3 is TGCGCCAGCAGTCTGGACAGGGAAACCGGGGAGCTGTTTTTT.

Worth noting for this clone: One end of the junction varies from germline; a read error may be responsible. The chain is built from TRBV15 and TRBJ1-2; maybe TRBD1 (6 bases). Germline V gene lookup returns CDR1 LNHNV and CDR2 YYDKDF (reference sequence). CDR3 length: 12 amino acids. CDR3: CATSRVQGQFFF. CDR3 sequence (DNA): TGTGCCACCAGCAGAGTCCAGGGACAATTTTTCTTC.

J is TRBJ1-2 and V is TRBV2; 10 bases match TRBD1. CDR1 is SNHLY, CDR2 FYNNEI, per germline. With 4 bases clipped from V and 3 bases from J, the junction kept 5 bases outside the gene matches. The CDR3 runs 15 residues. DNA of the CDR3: TGTGCCAGCAGTGCTGAGACAGGGGGCGACTATGGCTACACCTTC. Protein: CASSAETGGDYGYTF.

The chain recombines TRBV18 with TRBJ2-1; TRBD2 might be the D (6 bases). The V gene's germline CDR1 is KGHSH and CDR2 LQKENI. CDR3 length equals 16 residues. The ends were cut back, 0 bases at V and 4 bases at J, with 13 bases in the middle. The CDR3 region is CASSPPGSGIYNEQFF. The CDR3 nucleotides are TGTGCCAGCTCACCACCGGGTAGCGGAATTTACAATGAGCAGTTCTTC. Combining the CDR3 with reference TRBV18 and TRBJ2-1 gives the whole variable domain NAGVMQNPRHLVRRRGQEARLRCSPMKGHSHVYWYRQLPEEGLKFMVYLQKENIIDESGMPKERFSAEFPKEGPSILRIQQVVRGDSAAYFCASSPPGSGIYNEQFFGPGTRLTVL.

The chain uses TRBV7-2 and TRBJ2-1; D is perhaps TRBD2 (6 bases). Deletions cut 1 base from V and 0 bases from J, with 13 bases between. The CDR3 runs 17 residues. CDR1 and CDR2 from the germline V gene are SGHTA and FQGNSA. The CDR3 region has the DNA TGTGCCAGCAGCTTAGTGGGGGGAGGTTCCTCCTACAATGAGCAGTTCTTC. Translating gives CASSLVGGGSSYNEQFF.

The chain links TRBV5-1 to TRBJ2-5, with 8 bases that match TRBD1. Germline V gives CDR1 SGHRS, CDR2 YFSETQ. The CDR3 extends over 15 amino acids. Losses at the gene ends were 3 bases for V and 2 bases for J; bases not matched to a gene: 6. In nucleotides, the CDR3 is TGCGCCAGCAGCTCTAGACAGGGGCCTCAAGAGACCCAGTACTTC. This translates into CASSSRQGPQETQYF. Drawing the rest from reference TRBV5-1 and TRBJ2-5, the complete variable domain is KAGVTQTPRYLIKTRGQQVTLSCSPISGHRSVSWYQQTPGQGLQFLFEYFSETQRNKGNFPGRFSGRQFSNSRSEMNVSTLELGDSALYLCASSSRQGPQETQYFGPGTRLLVL.

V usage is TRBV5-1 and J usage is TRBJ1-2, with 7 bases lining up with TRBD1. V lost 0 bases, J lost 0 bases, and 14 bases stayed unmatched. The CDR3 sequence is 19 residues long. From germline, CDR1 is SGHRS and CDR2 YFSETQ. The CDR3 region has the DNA TGCGCCAGCAGCTTGGTGGACGACAGGGAGAAAGGGGCTAACTATGGCTACACCTTC. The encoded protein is CASSLVDDREKGANYGYTF.

CDR3 in DNA: TGTGCCAGCAGCTTAGTGGACAACTACGAGCAGTACTTC. It yields the protein CASSLVDNYEQYF. V usage is TRBV7-9 and J usage is TRBJ2-7; D possibly corresponds to TRBD1 (5 bases). The length of the CDR3 is 13 residues. Trimming left V 1 base short and J 3 bases short, with 7 bases between. Germline V gene lookup returns CDR1 SEHNR and CDR2 FQNEAQ (reference sequence).

The CDR3 loop is CASSPQGGTYEQYF. DNA of the CDR3: TGTGCCAGCAGCCCGCAGGGTGGGACTTACGAGCAGTACTTC. V and J are TRBV7-2 and TRBJ2-7, with a possible D match to TRBD2 (6 bases). The CDR3 loop spans 14 amino acids. CDR1 and CDR2 (germline): SGHTA, FQGNSA. Trimming took 5 bases from V and 4 from J, leaving 15 bases between them.

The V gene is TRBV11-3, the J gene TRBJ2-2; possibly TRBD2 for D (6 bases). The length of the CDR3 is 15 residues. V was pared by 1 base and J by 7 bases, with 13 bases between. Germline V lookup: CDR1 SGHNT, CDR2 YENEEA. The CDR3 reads CASSLGGTLHGELFF. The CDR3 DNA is TGTGCCAGCAGCTTAGGCGGGACCCTCCACGGGGAGCTGTTTTTT.

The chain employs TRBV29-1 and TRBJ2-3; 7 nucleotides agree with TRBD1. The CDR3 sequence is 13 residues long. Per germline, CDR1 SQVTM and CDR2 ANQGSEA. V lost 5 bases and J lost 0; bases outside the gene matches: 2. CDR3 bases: TGCAGCGTTTCCAGGGGGAGCACAGATACGCAGTATTTT. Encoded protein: CSVSRGSTDTQYF.

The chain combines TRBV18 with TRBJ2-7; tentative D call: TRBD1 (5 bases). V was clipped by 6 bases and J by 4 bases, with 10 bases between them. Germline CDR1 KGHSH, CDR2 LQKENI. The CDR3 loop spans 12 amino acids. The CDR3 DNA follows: TGTGCCAGCTCGGCTCAGGGTTACGAGCAGTACTTC. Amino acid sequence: CASSAQGYEQYF.

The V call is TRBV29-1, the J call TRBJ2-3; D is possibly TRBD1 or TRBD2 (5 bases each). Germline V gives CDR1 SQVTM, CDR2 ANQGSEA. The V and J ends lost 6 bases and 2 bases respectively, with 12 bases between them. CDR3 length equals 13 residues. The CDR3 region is CSVGGGYTDTQYF. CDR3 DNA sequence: TGCAGCGTCGGTGGGGGATACACAGATACGCAGTATTTT.